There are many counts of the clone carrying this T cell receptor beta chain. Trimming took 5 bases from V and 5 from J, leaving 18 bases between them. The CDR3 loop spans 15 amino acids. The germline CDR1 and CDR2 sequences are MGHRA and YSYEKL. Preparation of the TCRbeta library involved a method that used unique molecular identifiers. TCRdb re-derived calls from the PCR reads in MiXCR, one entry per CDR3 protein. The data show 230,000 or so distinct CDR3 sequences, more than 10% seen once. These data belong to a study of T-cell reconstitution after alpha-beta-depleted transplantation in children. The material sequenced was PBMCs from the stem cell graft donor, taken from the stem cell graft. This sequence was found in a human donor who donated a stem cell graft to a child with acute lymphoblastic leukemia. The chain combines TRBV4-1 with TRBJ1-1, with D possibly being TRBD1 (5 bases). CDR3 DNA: TGCGCCAGCAGCTTCCGGTGGCAGGGTGGGACTGAAGCTTTCTTT. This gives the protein CASSFRWQGGTEAFF.